This record concerns one T cell receptor beta chain sequence. Its antigen is currently unknown. TCRdb called the 5' RACE reads again in MiXCR, with one record for every CDR3 protein. Here the sample spans under 550,000 distinct CDR3 sequences, just over 20% being singletons. This sample is part of a study of T cells after yellow fever vaccination. Study observations and caveats: The presence of abundant clonotypes contaminating from the bulk population was possible in FACS-sorted repertoires.

This CDR3 is 15 amino acids long. Between the trimmed V and J ends, which lost 2 bases and 1 base, there was a span of 11 bases. Germline V lookup: CDR1 KGHSH, CDR2 LQKENI. The sequenced sample was PBMCs, obtained less than 25 days after the first yellow fever vaccination. This chain uses TRBV18 with TRBJ1-1; D gene uncertain. The clonotype was recovered from a man younger than 35 who received the YFV17D yellow fever vaccine. The CDR3 reads CASSPVGDKNTEAFF. In DNA, the CDR3 is TGTGCCAGCTCACCAGTGGGTGATAAGAACACTGAAGCTTTCTTT.